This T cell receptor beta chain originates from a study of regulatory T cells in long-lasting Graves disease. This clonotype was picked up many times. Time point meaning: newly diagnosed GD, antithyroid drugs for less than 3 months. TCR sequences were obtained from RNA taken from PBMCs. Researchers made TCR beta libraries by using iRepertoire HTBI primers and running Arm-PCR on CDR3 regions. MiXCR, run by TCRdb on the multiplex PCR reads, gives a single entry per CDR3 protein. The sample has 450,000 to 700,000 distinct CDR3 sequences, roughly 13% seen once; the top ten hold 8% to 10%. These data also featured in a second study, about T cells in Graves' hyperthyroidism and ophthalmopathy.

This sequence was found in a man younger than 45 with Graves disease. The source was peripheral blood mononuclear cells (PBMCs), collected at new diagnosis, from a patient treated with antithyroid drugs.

CDR3 residues: CSVAPAGPPEQYF. CDR3 sequence (DNA): TGCAGCGTCGCACCAGCGGGCCCGCCCGAGCAGTACTTC. The rearrangement links TRBV29-1 to TRBJ2-7, with D maybe TRBD2 (6 bases). V lost 6 bases and J 6 bases, leaving 18 bases between the germline ends. This CDR3 region has 13 residues. The germline gives CDR1 SQVTM, CDR2 ANQGSEA.